Each of the 14 T cell receptor beta chains below was sequenced from the same sample in a study of CD8 T cells in Susac syndrome (dated by TCRdb to 2018 to 2020). The library was obtained by the immunoSEQ multiplex PCR assay. RNA was extracted using the RNeasy kit, and about 0.45 to 1 microgram was reverse transcribed with random hexamers. Clones were called with MiXCR by TCRdb after fastp trimmed the public reads at Q25, and only in-frame beta chains were retained. CDR3 protein duplicates are merged, each entry listing the most common genes and DNA. In all, the sample holds 120,000 to 150,000 distinct CDR3 sequences, and approximately 94% of those were seen once. The top ten clones comprise about 0.08% of the sample. Sequencing was done on a sample of CD4+ T cells from PBMCs. These receptors all stem from a human donor with Susac syndrome.

This clonotype has just a few counts. The gene calls are TRBV6-5 and TRBJ2-5, with 8 bases fitting TRBD2. CDR3 length: 15 amino acids. The trim removed 2 bases at V and 6 bases at J, leaving 8 bases unmatched. CDR1 and CDR2 from the germline V gene are MNHEY and SVGAGI. The CDR3 spells CASSYEAGGRKTQYF. The CDR3 nucleotides read TGTGCCAGCAGTTACGAGGCGGGGGGCCGAAAGACCCAGTACTTC.

This sequence joins TRBV6-1 and TRBJ2-7; perhaps TRBD2 as D (5 bases). CDR3 size: 13 residues. Germline V gives CDR1 MNHNS, CDR2 SASEGT. Between the trimmed V and J ends, which lost 6 bases and 2 bases, there was a span of 11 bases. CDR3 loop: CASRKAEPYEQYF. CDR3 nucleotide sequence: TGTGCCAGCAGGAAAGCGGAACCCTACGAGCAGTACTTC.

The chain is built from TRBV28 and TRBJ1-5, with TRBD1 as a possible D gene (5 bases). Trimming removed 10 bases at V and 3 bases at J, with 10 bases between. CDR3 length: 12 amino acids. Germline values: CDR1 MDHEN, CDR2 SYDVKM. The CDR3 spells CANGGINQPQHF. The DNA for the CDR3 is TGTGCCAATGGGGGTATCAATCAGCCCCAGCATTTT.

The chain joins TRBV7-3 to TRBJ2-5; D gene unclear. This CDR3 spans 14 amino acids. With 1 base removed from V and 5 bases from J, the gap between germline ends came to 11 bases. Germline-derived CDR1 and CDR2 are SGHTA and FQGTGA. The CDR3 DNA is TGTGCCAGCAGCTTAAGACCGGGCGGCGAGACCCAGTACTTC. It encodes CASSLRPGGETQYF.

The chain uses TRBV20-1 and TRBJ2-6; D is possibly TRBD1 (6 bases). The germline V gene has CDR1 DFQATT and CDR2 SNEGSKA (reference sequence). V was trimmed by 6 bases and J by 1 base, leaving 16 bases between them. This CDR3 has 16 amino acids. In DNA, the CDR3 is TGCAGTGCGGTAGCCGGGACAAGATCTGGGGCCAACGTCCTGACTTTC. Translating gives CSAVAGTRSGANVLTF.

This clonotype was picked up a small number of times. The genes are TRBV13 and TRBJ2-1; TRBD2 agrees at 7 bases. After removal of 5 bases from V and 5 bases from J, the junction contained 6 bases not matched to a gene. In germline, CDR1 is PRHDT, CDR2 FYEKMQ (reference sequence). The CDR3 spans 14 residues. The CDR3 DNA is TGTGCCAGCAGCCGGCGGGAGTGGGACAATGAGCAGTTCTTC. Translating it yields CASSRREWDNEQFF.

This rearrangement joins TRBV28 to TRBJ1-2, with D possibly matching TRBD1 (6 bases). The germline V gene has CDR1 MDHEN and CDR2 SYDVKM. Trimming cost V 11 bases and J 3 bases, with 22 bases left between them. The CDR3 is made up of 15 amino acids. The CDR3 nucleotides are TGTGCCGGAAGCGCGGGCAGGGGAGTGGACTATGGCTACACCTTC. Translating gives CAGSAGRGVDYGYTF.

V is TRBV12-3 or TRBV12-4 and J is TRBJ1-1; no clear D. V lost 3 bases, J lost 5 bases, and 7 bases lay in between. CDR3 length: 12 amino acids. For the CDR3, the DNA is TGTGCCAGCAGTTTCCGGAGGACTGAAGCTTTCTTT. The encoded protein is CASSFRRTEAFF.

The V call is TRBV20-1, the J call TRBJ2-1; TRBD2 aligns across 9 bases. Germline V CDR1 and CDR2: DFQATT, SNEGSKA (reference sequence). The CDR3 covers 14 residues. Losses at the gene ends were 5 bases for V and 3 bases for J; bases not matched to a gene: 5. The CDR3 region is CSALAGLNYNEQFF. The CDR3 nucleotides read TGCAGTGCTCTAGCGGGATTAAACTACAATGAGCAGTTCTTC.

The CDR3 nucleotides are TGTGCCGCGGGACGGACAGTCTATGGCTACACCTTC. Protein product: CAAGRTVYGYTF. J is TRBJ1-2 and V is TRBV28; D is possibly TRBD1 (6 bases). There are 12 residues in the CDR3. Germline CDR1 and CDR2: MDHEN and SYDVKM. Trimming stripped 11 bases from V and 4 bases from J, with 14 bases between.

The gene calls are TRBV6-1 and TRBJ2-4, with 7 positions matching TRBD1. In germline, CDR1 is MNHNS, CDR2 SASEGT. The CDR3 is 17 residues long. V dropped 6 bases and J dropped 1; count of bases not matched to a gene: 12. CDR3 DNA: TGTGCCAGCAGCAACCAGGGACAGTCCGATGCCAAAAACATTCAGTACTTC. This gives the protein CASSNQGQSDAKNIQYF.

V gene TRBV5-1 combines with J gene TRBJ2-6, with D unresolved. V lost 3 bases to trimming and J lost 0 bases, with 13 bases between them. Germline-derived CDR1 and CDR2 are SGHRS and YFSETQ. This CDR3 contains 17 residues. CDR3 in DNA: TGCGCCAGCAGCTGGTTCCCTCCTAACTCTGGGGCCAACGTCCTGACTTTC. As protein: CASSWFPPNSGANVLTF.

V usage is TRBV20-1 and J usage is TRBJ2-7; no reliable D call. Per the germline V gene, CDR1 is DFQATT and CDR2 is SNEGSKA (reference sequence). V was clipped by 3 bases and J by 4 bases, with 7 bases between them. The CDR3 totals 11 residues. The CDR3 region has the DNA TGCAGTGCTAGCGCGCAGTACGAGCAGTACTTC. Translating it yields CSASAQYEQYF.

V is TRBV10-2 and J is TRBJ1-1, with D hard to call. V was shortened by 7 bases and J by 3 bases, with 12 bases between the two germline ends. The length of the CDR3 is 13 residues. Germline CDR1 and CDR2: WSHSY and SAAADI. The CDR3 coding sequence is TGCGCCAGCAAAGGGTCTCTGCACACTGAAGCTTTCTTT. Residues: CASKGSLHTEAFF.